Shown below are 9 T cell receptor beta chains from a single sample sequenced in a study of T cell responses to AZD1222 COVID-19 vaccine. TCRdb keeps only in-frame clones here, not all; method: immunoSEQ multiplex PCR. This repertoire shows roughly 140,000 clones, 80% to 95% found once; its top ten account for about 3.3%. This specimen was peripheral blood, taken 28 days after the second AZD1222 dose. The receptors shown here come from an adult who received the AZD1222 COVID-19 vaccine.

The chain joins TRBV11-2 to TRBJ2-1, with no clear D. The CDR3 is 15 residues long. From germline, CDR1 is SGHAT and CDR2 FQNNGV. Trimming cost V 5 bases and J 5 bases, with 16 bases left between them. CDR3 amino acids: CASSTRSPRDNEQFF. In nucleotides, the CDR3 is TGTGCCAGCAGCACTCGGAGCCCCCGGGACAATGAGCAGTTCTTC. Full variable domain (rest looked up from reference TRBV11-2 and TRBJ2-1): EAGVAQSPRYKIIEKRQSVAFWCNPISGHATLYWYQQILGQGPKLLIQFQNNGVVDDSQLPKDRFSAERLKGVDSTLKIQPAKLEDSAVYLCASSTRSPRDNEQFFGPGTRLTVL.

This clone appeared a few times. The chain joins TRBV6-4 to TRBJ2-3; the D is unclear. V was trimmed by 0 bases and J by 5 bases, leaving 6 bases between them. Looked up from germline, CDR1 is MRHNA and CDR2 is SNTAGT. CDR3 length: 13 amino acids. The CDR3, as DNA: TGTGCCAGCAGTGACTCTTCGGTAGATACGCAGTATTTT. This sequence encodes CASSDSSVDTQYF.

This chain connects TRBV5-1 to TRBJ1-1; the match to TRBD1 covers 8 bases. With V trimmed by 0 bases and J by 3 bases, 7 bases remained unmatched. CDR1 SGHRS and CDR2 YFSETQ come from the germline V gene. The CDR3 is 16 amino acids. DNA of the CDR3: TGCGCCAGCAGCTTGGCAGACAGGGGTAAGGACACTGAAGCTTTCTTT. Protein product: CASSLADRGKDTEAFF.

The chain couples TRBV24-1 to TRBJ1-1; 12 bases are a match to TRBD1. This CDR3 is built from 15 residues. Germline-derived CDR1 and CDR2 are KGHDR and SFDVKD. Trimming took 4 bases from V and 9 from J; bases not matched to a gene: 8. CDR3 amino acids: CATSEGDRGQYKAFF. The DNA for the CDR3 is TGTGCCACCAGTGAGGGGGACAGGGGGCAATACAAAGCTTTCTTT.

The V and J genes are TRBV27 and TRBJ2-2, with 7 bases identical to TRBD1. This CDR3 spans 13 amino acids. V lost 1 base and J lost 13; bases outside the gene matches: 6. CDR1 is MNHEY and CDR2 is SMNVEV in the germline V gene (reference sequence). DNA of the CDR3: TGTGCCAGCAGTTTATACCGACAGGGAATGCTGTTTTTT. Its translation is CASSLYRQGMLFF.

V usage is TRBV24-1 and J usage is TRBJ1-2; 8 nucleotides agree with TRBD1. This CDR3 contains 13 residues. The V gene end was trimmed by 4 bases and the J gene end by 4 bases; junction bases not matched to a gene: 1. Germline lookup yields CDR1 KGHDR and CDR2 SFDVKD. In DNA form, the CDR3 reads TGTGCCACCAGTGACGGACAGGGCTATGGCTACACCTTC. Its protein product is CATSDGQGYGYTF.

The genes are TRBV5-1 and TRBJ2-5, with TRBD2 matching 8 bases. J lost 1 base, V lost 6 bases, and 8 bases had no gene match. CDR1 is SGHRS, CDR2 YFSETQ, per germline. CDR3 length: 15 residues. This chain's CDR3 is CASTDLAGFQETQYF. For the CDR3, the DNA is TGCGCCAGCACCGACTTAGCGGGATTCCAAGAGACCCAGTACTTC.

The J gene is TRBJ1-2, the V gene TRBV19; D may be TRBD1 (6 bases). The CDR3 covers 13 residues. V was clipped by 11 bases and J by 2 bases, with 15 bases between them. Germline V gene lookup returns CDR1 LNHDA and CDR2 SQIVND (reference sequence). The CDR3 loop is CASSGQVNYGYTF. The CDR3 nucleotides read TGTGCCTCCTCGGGACAAGTAAACTATGGCTACACCTTC.

This sequence joins TRBV7-2 and TRBJ2-5, with a tentative D call TRBD2 (5 bases). The germline gives CDR1 SGHTA, CDR2 FQGNSA. V was shortened by 5 bases and J by 4 bases, with 14 bases between the two germline ends. This CDR3 has 14 amino acids. The CDR3 protein is CASSGRGSGETQYF. In nucleotides, the CDR3 is TGTGCCAGCAGCGGAAGAGGGAGTGGAGAGACCCAGTACTTC.